This T cell receptor beta chain was sequenced for a study of cytomegalovirus exposure and HLA in healthy donors. Overall study findings and caveats: In vitro testing confirmed a few CMV-associated chains as specific for CMV antigens. In the roughly 120 validation repertoires, a later analysis found that first-cohort TCR clusters tended to co-occur. Researchers catalogued approximately 170 TCR beta chains as cytomegalovirus-associated.

Profiling relied on immunoSEQ multiplex PCR, and the TCRdb table lists in-frame clones only, not all of them. This table holds tens of thousands of clones, approximately 94% found once. The germline CDR1 and CDR2 sequences are SGHRS and YFSETQ. Unmatched junction bases numbered 2, after V lost 5 bases and J lost 0 bases. There are 15 residues in the CDR3. Worth noting for this clone: Its antigen is currently unknown.

The source material was PBMCs. This rearrangement joins TRBV5-1 to TRBJ2-2; 9 nucleotides match TRBD1. This TCR was recovered from a woman between 18 and 29 years old in good health and CMV-seropositive. Written as DNA, the CDR3 is TGCGCCAGCAGGGACAGGGGCGCGAACACCGGGGAGCTGTTTTTT. Translation gives CASRDRGANTGELFF.